The entry below gives a single TCR beta chain sequence along with its context. The germline V and J ends were trimmed by 1 base and 8 bases, with 13 bases remaining between them. This CDR3 is 14 amino acids long. Germline-derived CDR1 and CDR2 are MDHEN and SYDVKM. Only in-frame clones appear in the TCRdb table, and some are missing; sequencing was by immunoSEQ multiplex PCR. The data contain hundreds of thousands of clones, around 92% of them seen just once; the ten biggest clones take up around 3%. The data belong to a study of blood T cell repertoires in COVID-19. The J gene is TRBJ2-3, the V gene TRBV28; D gene ambiguous. This sequence originates from a woman younger than 45 with COVID-19, enrolled during active disease. Sample: peripheral blood. The CDR3 region has the DNA TGTGCCAGCAGTTTATCTTCTTTTGGCGGTACGCAGTATTTT. This encodes CASSLSSFGGTQYF.